The clone carrying this T cell receptor (beta chain) appeared a single time. Per the germline V gene, CDR1 is MNHGY and CDR2 is SAAAGT. The junction had 3 bases not matched to a gene; V was cut back by 4 bases and J by 3 bases. The CDR3 covers 15 residues. The sample is drawn from a study of T cell responses to AZD1222 COVID-19 vaccine. Clones were sequenced by immunoSEQ multiplex PCR, and TCRdb holds only the in-frame ones, with some missing. Found here are around 130,000 clones, 75% to 95% of them singletons; the top ten hold just over 4%. The chain employs TRBV6-8 and TRBJ2-1; 10 bases are a match to TRBD2. The source was peripheral blood, collected 28 days after the second dose of the MenACWY control vaccine. This TCR came from an adult who received the MenACWY meningococcal vaccine as a control. The CDR3 bases are TGTGCCAGCAGTTTACTAGCGGGGAACTACAATGAGCAGTTCTTC. Translating it yields CASSLLAGNYNEQFF.